This T cell receptor beta chain was sequenced in a study of beta chain features in type 1 diabetes. Across the study: All samples combined gave 95 million to 130 million sorted cells for examination.

This clone was observed many times. Its target is unknown. CDR1 and CDR2 from the germline V gene are SGHRS and YFSETQ. Trimming stripped 4 bases from V and 6 bases from J, with 13 bases between. CDR3 size: 14 residues. Expressed TCRB transcripts were sequenced, since all the RNA that had been isolated was reverse transcribed. Clones were read by immunoSEQ multiplex PCR, and TCRdb kept only the in-frame ones, dropping some. The sample records 300,000 or so clones, around 8.5% being singletons. Notes on the study in general: All four CD4+ subsets of Type 1 diabetes patients contained TCRB CDR3s that were moderately but significantly shorter.

Sample: central memory CD4+ T cells from blood. This sequence originates from a young man with type 1 diabetes. The genes are TRBV5-1 and TRBJ2-2; a possible D gene is TRBD1 (6 bases). CDR3 loop: CASSGGVGSGELFF. The DNA of the CDR3 is TGCGCCAGCAGCGGGGGCGTCGGTTCCGGGGAGCTGTTTTTT.